These 21 T cell receptor beta chains originate from one sample sequenced in a study of OX40 agonist ivuxolimab in advanced cancers. Sequenced by immunoSEQ multiplex PCR; TCRdb stores in-frame clones only, minus some. This sample yields around 79,000 clones, of which 75% to 95% are seen a single time; under 3% belongs to the top ten. The material sequenced was CD4+ or CD8+ T cells sorted from blood, taken in a trial of the OX40 agonist ivuxolimab. These receptors all stem from an adult with an advanced solid tumor such as melanoma, head and neck, liver or kidney cancer.

The V gene is TRBV19, the J gene TRBJ2-1; TRBD2 is a possible D gene (5 bases). V lost 4 bases, J lost 5 bases, and 9 bases lay in between. This CDR3 is 13 amino acids long. Germline V gives CDR1 LNHDA, CDR2 SQIVND (reference sequence). CDR3 in DNA: TGTGCCAGTAGTACGGGAAGTCACAATGAGCAGTTCTTC. As protein: CASSTGSHNEQFF.

This rearrangement joins TRBV19 to TRBJ2-5, with 10 bases fitting TRBD2. There are 15 residues in the CDR3. V lost 7 bases, J lost 0 bases, and 5 bases stayed unmatched. Germline V gene sequence: CDR1 LNHDA, CDR2 SQIVND (reference sequence). The DNA for the CDR3 is TGTGCCAGTACTGAGACTAGCGGGCACCAAGAGACCCAGTACTTC. Encoded protein: CASTETSGHQETQYF.

This clone was picked up a small number of times. The rearrangement joins TRBV28 to TRBJ2-7; TRBD2 matches 7 bases. V trimming: 5 bases; J trimming: 3 bases; junction bases outside the gene matches: 1. The CDR3 is made up of 12 amino acids. Germline lookup yields CDR1 MDHEN and CDR2 SYDVKM. The CDR3 nucleotides read TGTGCCAGCAGTGGGGGGGGCTACGAGCAGTACTTC. This codes for CASSGGGYEQYF.

The CDR3, as DNA: TGCGCCAGCAGCCTAAGCCCGGACCTTAACACCGGGGAGCTGTTTTTT. Translated: CASSLSPDLNTGELFF. V gene TRBV5-1 combines with J gene TRBJ2-2; D unclear. The germline gives CDR1 SGHRS, CDR2 YFSETQ. V was cut by 4 bases and J by 2 bases, with 15 bases left in between. This CDR3 is built from 16 residues.

This clone occurred once. This chain joins TRBV23-1 and TRBJ1-5, with D uncertain. TRBV23-1 counts as an open reading frame of uncertain function. V lost 2 bases to trimming and J lost 0 bases, with 23 bases between them. CDR3 length equals 20 residues. CDR3 protein: CASSQLETASGSNSNQPQHF. The CDR3 nucleotides are TGCGCCAGCAGTCAACTAGAGACTGCGAGCGGTTCGAATAGCAATCAGCCCCAGCATTTT.

The chain's CDR3 is CASSRNGRGNEQFF. DNA of the CDR3: TGTGCCAGCAGCCGGAACGGGAGGGGCAATGAGCAGTTCTTC. V usage is TRBV4-2 and J usage is TRBJ2-1; 8 bases are a match to TRBD2. The CDR3 runs to 14 residues. Germline values: CDR1 LGHNA, CDR2 YNFKEQ. V lost 4 bases to trimming and J lost 6 bases; unmatched junction nucleotides: 5.

Comments on this clone: Other DNA sequences of this sample code for an identical CDR3. The rearrangement joins TRBV7-6 to TRBJ1-1, with D maybe TRBD1 (5 bases). Trimming shortened V by 5 bases and J by 0 bases, and 7 bases separated the two germline ends. Per germline, CDR1 SGHVS and CDR2 FNYEAQ. The CDR3 has 13 amino acids. In DNA, the CDR3 is TGTGCCAGCAGCCGGGACCTGAACACTGAAGCTTTCTTT. As protein: CASSRDLNTEAFF.

The V and J genes are TRBV11-2 and TRBJ2-7, with 9 bases that match TRBD2. The CDR3 loop spans 18 amino acids. CDR1 SGHAT and CDR2 FQNNGV come from the germline V gene. J was trimmed by 10 bases and V by 5 bases; bases with no gene match: 24. CDR3 coding DNA: TGTGCCAGCAGCCCTCGGGAGGGGGGACTAGCTGGCCCTATCTTACAGTACTTC. Residues: CASSPREGGLAGPILQYF.

The chain carries TRBV30 and TRBJ2-1, with D maybe TRBD2 (6 bases). V lost 3 bases and J lost 0, with 15 bases in between. The CDR3 length is 16 residues. Germline CDR1 reads GTSNPN; CDR2 reads SVGIG (reference sequence). The CDR3 loop is CAWRGNTGDSYNEQFF. The CDR3 DNA follows: TGTGCCTGGAGGGGGAACACGGGAGACTCCTACAATGAGCAGTTCTTC.

This chain connects TRBV7-2 to TRBJ2-5; TRBD2 matches at 9 bases. The CDR3 runs to 16 residues. After removal of 5 bases from V and 3 bases from J, the junction contained 10 bases not matched to a gene. CDR1 is SGHTA and CDR2 is FQGNSA in the germline V gene. DNA for the CDR3: TGTGCCAGCAGCCCGCGGGGGGGGGCGCCTGAAGAGACCCAGTACTTC. This sequence encodes CASSPRGGAPEETQYF.

The chain combines TRBV4-2 with TRBJ1-2, with a tentative D call TRBD1 (6 bases). Germline V CDR1 and CDR2: LGHNA, YNFKEQ. Trimming stripped 0 bases from V and 7 bases from J, with 15 bases between. This CDR3 has 15 residues. CDR3 in DNA: TGTGCCAGCAGCCAAGAGAGGGGACAAGGTCGTGGCTACACCTTC. Residues: CASSQERGQGRGYTF.

The genes are TRBV5-4 and TRBJ2-1, with D possibly being TRBD1 (6 bases). This CDR3 comprises 14 residues. The V and J ends lost 5 bases and 1 base respectively, with 10 bases between them. Germline CDR1 reads SGHNT; CDR2 reads YYREEE (reference sequence). The CDR3 DNA is TGTGCCAGCAGACGGACAGAATCCTACAATGAGCAGTTCTTC. It translates to CASRRTESYNEQFF.

The rearrangement joins TRBV5-1 to TRBJ2-2; D is possibly TRBD1 (5 bases). Germline V lookup: CDR1 SGHRS, CDR2 YFSETQ. The CDR3 length is 16 residues. The V end was cut by 0 bases, the J end by 0 bases, with 9 bases between. Here the CDR3 DNA reads TGCGCCAGCAGCTTGGGACAGATAGCGAACACCGGGGAGCTGTTTTTT. It translates to CASSLGQIANTGELFF.

The CDR3: CASSLTGIRGSGANVLTF. CDR3 DNA sequence: TGTGCCAGTAGTCTAACAGGGATTAGGGGTTCTGGGGCCAACGTCCTGACTTTC. The rearrangement uses TRBV19 and TRBJ2-6, with TRBD1 as a possible D gene (6 bases). Germline lookup yields CDR1 LNHDA and CDR2 SQIVND (reference sequence). CDR3 length: 18 amino acids. Trimming removed 5 bases at V and 1 base at J, with 18 bases between.

The gene calls are TRBV28 and TRBJ2-7; TRBD2 agrees at 12 bases. Trimming took 3 bases from V and 5 from J; bases not matched to a gene: 5. The germline gives CDR1 MDHEN, CDR2 SYDVKM. CDR3 length: 15 residues. The CDR3 loop reads CASSFSLAGGNEQYF. CDR3 bases: TGTGCCAGCAGTTTCTCACTAGCGGGAGGTAACGAGCAGTACTTC.

The J gene is TRBJ2-7, the V gene TRBV28; D may be TRBD1 or TRBD2 (5 bases each). Germline loops: CDR1 MDHEN, CDR2 SYDVKM. Deletions cut 5 bases from V and 1 base from J, with 18 bases between. The CDR3 consists of 16 residues. CDR3 amino acids: CASSPGTASSSYEQYF. Here the CDR3 DNA reads TGTGCCAGCAGTCCCGGGACGGCCTCATCGTCCTACGAGCAGTACTTC.

V usage is TRBV5-1 and J usage is TRBJ2-3; a weak D match, TRBD2 (6 bases). The CDR3 covers 14 residues. Trimming pared 7 bases from V and 2 bases from J, leaving 14 bases between. Germline V gene lookup returns CDR1 SGHRS and CDR2 YFSETQ. The CDR3 sequence: CASARGGATDTQYF. The CDR3 DNA reads TGCGCCAGCGCCCGTGGCGGGGCCACAGATACGCAGTATTTT.

The chain recombines TRBV5-1 with TRBJ2-1; 11 bases align to TRBD2. The CDR3 spans 16 residues. Trimming removed 6 bases from V and 8 bases from J; junction bases left unmatched: 13. In germline, CDR1 is SGHRS, CDR2 YFSETQ. The CDR3 nucleotides read TGCGCCAGCAACCGCGGAGGGACTAGCGGCCGCCATGAGCAGTTCTTC. Amino acid sequence: CASNRGGTSGRHEQFF.

The chain couples TRBV30 to TRBJ1-3; D possibly corresponds to TRBD1 (5 bases). V was shortened by 5 bases and J by 0 bases, with 20 bases between the two germline ends. This CDR3 region has 17 residues. Germline V gene sequence: CDR1 GTSNPN, CDR2 SVGIG (reference sequence). CDR3 nucleotides: TGTGCCTGGCTACCTCGGGACTCACGCCTCTCTGGAAACACCATATATTTT. It is translated as CAWLPRDSRLSGNTIYF.

This clone was found once. The rearrangement links TRBV27 to TRBJ1-2; TRBD1 aligns across 9 bases. CDR3 length: 13 residues. Trimming at V came to 10 bases and at J to 8 bases, leaving 11 bases not matched to a gene. CDR1 MNHEY and CDR2 SMNVEV come from the germline V gene (reference sequence). CDR3 nucleotide sequence: TGTGCCACGAGACTACAGGGGGCAGAAGGCTACACCTTC. It yields the protein CATRLQGAEGYTF.

The rearrangement uses TRBV5-4 and TRBJ1-2, with D tentatively TRBD1 (6 bases). Trimming took off 3 bases at V and 5 bases at J, with 14 bases between the two ends. Germline assignment: CDR1 SGHNT and CDR2 YYREEE (reference sequence). The CDR3 has 14 amino acids. CDR3 DNA: TGTGCCAGCAGCTGGGAGGACAGACGTTATGGCTACACCTTC. The encoded protein is CASSWEDRRYGYTF. Supplemented by reference TRBV5-4 and TRBJ1-2, the full variable domain reads ETGVTQSPTHLIKTRGQQVTLRCSSQSGHNTVSWYQQALGQGPQFIFQYYREEENGRGNFPPRFSGLQFPNYSSELNVNALELDDSALYLCASSWEDRRYGYTFGSGTRLTVV.